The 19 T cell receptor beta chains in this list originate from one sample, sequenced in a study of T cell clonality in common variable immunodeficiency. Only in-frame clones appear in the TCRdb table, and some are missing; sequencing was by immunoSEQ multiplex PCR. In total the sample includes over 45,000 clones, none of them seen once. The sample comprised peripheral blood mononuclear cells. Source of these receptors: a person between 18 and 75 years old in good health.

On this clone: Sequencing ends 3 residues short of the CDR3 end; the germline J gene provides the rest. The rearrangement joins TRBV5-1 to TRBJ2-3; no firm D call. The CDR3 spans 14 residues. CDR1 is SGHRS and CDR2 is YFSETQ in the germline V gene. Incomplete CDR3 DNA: TGCGCCAGCAGCTTGGGGGCAGTTCAAGAGACG. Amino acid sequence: CASSLGAVQET. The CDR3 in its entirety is CASSLGAVQETQYF.

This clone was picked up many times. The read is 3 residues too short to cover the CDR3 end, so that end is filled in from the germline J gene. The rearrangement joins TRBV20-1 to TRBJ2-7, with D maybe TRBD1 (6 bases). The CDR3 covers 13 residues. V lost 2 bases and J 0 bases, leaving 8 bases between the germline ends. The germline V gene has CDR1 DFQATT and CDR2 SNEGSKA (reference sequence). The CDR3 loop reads CSARRDNSYEQYF. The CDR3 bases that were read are TGCAGTGCTAGAAGGGACAACTCCTACGAG.

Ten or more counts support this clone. The sequenced part of the CDR3 DNA is TGTGCCAGCAGCACCAGGACAGGGATACTCTACGAG. This gives the protein CASSTRTGILYE. The full CDR3 protein reads CASSTRTGILYEQYF. The chain links TRBV7-2 to TRBJ2-7; the match to TRBD1 covers 8 bases. The CDR3 goes on 3 residues after the read ends, and that part is filled in from the germline J gene. V was clipped by 5 bases and J by 3 bases; unmatched bases: 9. The CDR3 loop spans 15 amino acids. The germline CDR1 and CDR2 sequences are SGHTA and FQGNSA. Full variable domain (remainder filled in from reference TRBV7-2 and TRBJ2-7): GAGVSQSPSNKVTEKGKDVELRCDPISGHTALYWYRQSLGQGLEFLIYFQGNSAPDKSGLPSDRFSAERTGGSVSTLTIQRTQQEDSAVYLCASSTRTGILYEQYFGPGTRLTVT.

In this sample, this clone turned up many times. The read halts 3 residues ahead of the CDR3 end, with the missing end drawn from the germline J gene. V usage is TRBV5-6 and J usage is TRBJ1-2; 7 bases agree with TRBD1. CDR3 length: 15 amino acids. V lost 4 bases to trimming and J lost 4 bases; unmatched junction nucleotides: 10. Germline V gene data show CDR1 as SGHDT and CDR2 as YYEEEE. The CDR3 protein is CASSDRDRRLYGYTF. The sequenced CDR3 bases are TGTGCCAGCAGCGACCGGGACAGACGCCTCTATGGC.

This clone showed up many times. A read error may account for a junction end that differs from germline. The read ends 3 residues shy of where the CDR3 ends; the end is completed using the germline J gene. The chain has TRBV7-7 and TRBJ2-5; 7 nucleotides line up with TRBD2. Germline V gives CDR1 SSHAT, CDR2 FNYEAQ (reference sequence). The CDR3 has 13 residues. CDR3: CASSPGLTETQYF. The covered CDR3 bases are TGTGCTAGCAGCCCGGGACTAACGGAGACC.

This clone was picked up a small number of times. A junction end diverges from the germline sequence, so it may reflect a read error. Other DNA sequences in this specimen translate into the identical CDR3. The CDR3 here is CASSLVQNSGNTIYF. Partial CDR3 DNA: TGTGCCAGCAGCTTAGTACAGAACTCTGGAAACACG. The V call is TRBV7-2, the J call TRBJ1-3; D is uncertain. Coverage ceases 3 residues before the CDR3 finishes, and the germline J gene fills in the end. This CDR3 has 15 amino acids. The germline gives CDR1 SGHTA, CDR2 FQGNSA.

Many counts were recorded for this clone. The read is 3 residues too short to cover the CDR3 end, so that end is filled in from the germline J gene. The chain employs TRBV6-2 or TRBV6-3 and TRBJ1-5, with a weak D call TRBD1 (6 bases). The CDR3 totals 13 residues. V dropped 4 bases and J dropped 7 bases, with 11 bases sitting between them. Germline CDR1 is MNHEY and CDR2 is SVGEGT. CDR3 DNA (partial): TGTGCCAGCAGTTTACAGGGAAGCCAGCCC. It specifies CASSLQGSQP. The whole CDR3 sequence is CASSLQGSQPQHF.

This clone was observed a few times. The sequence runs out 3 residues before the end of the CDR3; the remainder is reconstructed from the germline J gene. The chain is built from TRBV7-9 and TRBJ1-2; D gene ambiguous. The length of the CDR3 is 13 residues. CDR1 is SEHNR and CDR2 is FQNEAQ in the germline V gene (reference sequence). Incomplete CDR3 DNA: TGTGCCAGCACCCCCCCTGGTGGCTGGGGC. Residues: CASTPPGGWG. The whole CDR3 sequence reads CASTPPGGWGYTF.

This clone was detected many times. CDR3 DNA (partial): TGTGCCTGGAGTGTCGCCGGGACAGGGGACGAG. Translating it yields CAWSVAGTGDE. The whole CDR3 sequence reads CAWSVAGTGDEQYF. The chain joins TRBV30 to TRBJ2-7; TRBD1 agrees at 10 bases. The observed sequence ends 3 residues before the CDR3 terminus, with the missing tail filled in from the germline J gene. V was pared by 0 bases and J by 5 bases, with 4 bases of the junction left unmatched. Germline V gene data show CDR1 as GTSNPN and CDR2 as SVGIG (reference sequence). This CDR3 comprises 14 residues.

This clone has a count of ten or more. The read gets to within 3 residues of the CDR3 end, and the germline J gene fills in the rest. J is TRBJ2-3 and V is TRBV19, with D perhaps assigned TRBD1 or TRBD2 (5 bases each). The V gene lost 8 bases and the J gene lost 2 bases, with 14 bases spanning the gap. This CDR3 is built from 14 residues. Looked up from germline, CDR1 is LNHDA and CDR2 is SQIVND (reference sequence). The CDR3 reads CASALRGYTDTQYF. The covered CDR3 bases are TGTGCCAGTGCACTGAGGGGCTACACAGATACG.

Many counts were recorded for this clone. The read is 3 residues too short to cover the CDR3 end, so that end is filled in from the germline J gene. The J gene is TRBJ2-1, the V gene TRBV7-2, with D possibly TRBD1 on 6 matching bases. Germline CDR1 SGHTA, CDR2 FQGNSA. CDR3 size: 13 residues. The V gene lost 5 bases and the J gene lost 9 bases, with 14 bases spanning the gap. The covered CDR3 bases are TGTGCCAGCAGCGGCCAGGGGCAAATTGAG. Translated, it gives CASSGQGQIE. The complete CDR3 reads CASSGQGQIEQFF.

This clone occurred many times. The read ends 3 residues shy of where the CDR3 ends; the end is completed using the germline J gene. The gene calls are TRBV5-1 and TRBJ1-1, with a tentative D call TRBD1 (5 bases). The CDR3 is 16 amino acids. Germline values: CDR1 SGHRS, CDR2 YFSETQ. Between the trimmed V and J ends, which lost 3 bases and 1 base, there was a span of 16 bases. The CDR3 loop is CASSSLRDWGNTEAFF. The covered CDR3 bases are TGCGCCAGCAGCTCTCTCAGGGATTGGGGGAACACTGAA.

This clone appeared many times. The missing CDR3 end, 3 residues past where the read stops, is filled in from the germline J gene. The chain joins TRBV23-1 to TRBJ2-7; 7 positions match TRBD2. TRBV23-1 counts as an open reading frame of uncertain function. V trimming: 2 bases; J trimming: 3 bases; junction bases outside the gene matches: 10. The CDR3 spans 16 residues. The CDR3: CASSQDPGLTLYEQYF. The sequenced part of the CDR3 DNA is TGCGCCAGCAGTCAAGACCCGGGACTAACTCTCTACGAG.

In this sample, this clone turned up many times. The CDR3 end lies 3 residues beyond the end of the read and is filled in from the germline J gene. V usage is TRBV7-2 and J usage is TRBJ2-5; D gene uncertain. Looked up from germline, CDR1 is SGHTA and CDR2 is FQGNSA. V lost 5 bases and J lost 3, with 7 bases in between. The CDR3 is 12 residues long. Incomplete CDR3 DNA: TGTGCCAGCAGCCTAGAGGAAGAGACC. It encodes CASSLEEET. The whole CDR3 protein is CASSLEEETQYF.

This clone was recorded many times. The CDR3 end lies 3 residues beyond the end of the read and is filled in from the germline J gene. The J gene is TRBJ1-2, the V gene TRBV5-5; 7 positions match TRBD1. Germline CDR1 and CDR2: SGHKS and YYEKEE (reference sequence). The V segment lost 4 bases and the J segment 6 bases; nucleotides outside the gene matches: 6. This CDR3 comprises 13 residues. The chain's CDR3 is CASSLGTDDGYTF. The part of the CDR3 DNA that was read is TGTGCCAGCAGCCTAGGGACAGATGATGGC.

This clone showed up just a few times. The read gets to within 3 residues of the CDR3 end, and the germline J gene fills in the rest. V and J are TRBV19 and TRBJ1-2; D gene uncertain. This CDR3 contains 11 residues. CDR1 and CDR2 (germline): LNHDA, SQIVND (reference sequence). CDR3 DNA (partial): TGTGCCACGGCAGCGGAAGAGACC. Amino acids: CATAAEET. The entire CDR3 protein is CATAAEETYTF.

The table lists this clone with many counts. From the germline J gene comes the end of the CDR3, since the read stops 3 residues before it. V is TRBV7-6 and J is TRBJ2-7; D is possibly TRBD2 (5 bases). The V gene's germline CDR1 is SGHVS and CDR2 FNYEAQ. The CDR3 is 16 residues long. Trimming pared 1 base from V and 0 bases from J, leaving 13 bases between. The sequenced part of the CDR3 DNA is TGTGCCAGCAGCTTAGGTACAGCAGGAGGCTCCTACGAG. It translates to CASSLGTAGGSYE. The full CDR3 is CASSLGTAGGSYEQYF.

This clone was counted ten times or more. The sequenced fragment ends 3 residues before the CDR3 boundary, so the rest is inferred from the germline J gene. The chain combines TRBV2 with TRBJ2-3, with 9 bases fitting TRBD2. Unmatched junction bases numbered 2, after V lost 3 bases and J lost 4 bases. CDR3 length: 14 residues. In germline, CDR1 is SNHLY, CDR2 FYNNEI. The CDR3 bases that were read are TGTGCCAGCAGTGATATAGCGGGGGCAGATACG. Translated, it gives CASSDIAGADT. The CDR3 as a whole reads CASSDIAGADTQYF.

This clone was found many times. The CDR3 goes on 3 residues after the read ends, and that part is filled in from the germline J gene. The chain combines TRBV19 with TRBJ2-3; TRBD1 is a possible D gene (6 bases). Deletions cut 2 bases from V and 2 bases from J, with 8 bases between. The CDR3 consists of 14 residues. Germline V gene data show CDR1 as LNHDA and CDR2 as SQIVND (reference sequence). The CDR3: CASSISGVTDTQYF. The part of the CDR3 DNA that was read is TGTGCCAGTAGTATATCAGGGGTCACAGATACG.